This T cell receptor beta chain was sequenced for a study of tissue T cells after allogeneic stem cell transplantation. Study-level results: The patient cohort was small and clinically heterogeneous, with limited sampling depth. In patients and mice, blood and spleen missed much of tissue repertoire.

The time point here: mouse harvest day 14 after allogeneic transplant. Each mouse received 10^7 T-cell-depleted marrow cells plus 10^6 splenic CD5+ T cells by tail vein. Mice had MHC-mismatched B6 into BALB/c GVHD, sampled day 7 or 14. The method was immunoSEQ multiplex PCR; TCRdb's version includes in-frame clones alone and lacks a portion of them. This sample has roughly 8,100 clones; under 40% occur once, and the top ten carry around 6.4%. As concerns this clone: Its antigen remains unidentified. Mouse germline and gene names are used. From the germline J gene comes the end of the CDR3, since the read stops 1 residue before it.

The junction had 1 base not matched to a gene; V was cut back by 2 bases and J by 1 base. Germline CDR1 is KGHPV and CDR2 is FQNQEV (reference sequence). The length of the CDR3 is 15 residues. The sequenced sample consisted of skin. The receptor was isolated from a female BALB/c mouse given C57BL/6 T cells with graft-versus-host disease after an allogeneic hematopoietic cell transplant. V usage is TRBV26 and J usage is TRBJ2-5, with 9 bases identical to TRBD2. Partial CDR3 DNA: TGTGCCAGCAGTCTGAGACTGGGGGACCAAGACACCCAGTAC. Protein: CASSLRLGDQDTQY. The complete CDR3 protein is CASSLRLGDQDTQYF.